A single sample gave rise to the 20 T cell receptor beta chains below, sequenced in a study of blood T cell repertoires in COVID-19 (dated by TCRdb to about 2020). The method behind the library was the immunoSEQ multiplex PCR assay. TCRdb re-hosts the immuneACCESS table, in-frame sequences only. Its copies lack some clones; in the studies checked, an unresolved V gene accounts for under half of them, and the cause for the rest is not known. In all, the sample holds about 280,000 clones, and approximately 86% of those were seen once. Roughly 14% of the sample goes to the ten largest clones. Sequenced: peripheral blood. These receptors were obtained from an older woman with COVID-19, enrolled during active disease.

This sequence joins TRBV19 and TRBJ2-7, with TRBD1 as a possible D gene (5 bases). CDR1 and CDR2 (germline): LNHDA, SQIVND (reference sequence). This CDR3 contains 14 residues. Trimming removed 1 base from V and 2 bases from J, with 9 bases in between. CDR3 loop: CASSIVRQPYEQYF. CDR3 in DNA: TGTGCCAGTAGTATAGTCCGACAGCCCTACGAGCAGTACTTC. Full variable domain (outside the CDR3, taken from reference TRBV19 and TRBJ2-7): DGGITQSPKYLFRKEGQNVTLSCEQNLNHDAMYWYRQDPGQGLRLIYYSQIVNDFQKGDIAEGYSVSREKKESFPLTVTSAQKNPTAFYLCASSIVRQPYEQYFGPGTRLTVT.

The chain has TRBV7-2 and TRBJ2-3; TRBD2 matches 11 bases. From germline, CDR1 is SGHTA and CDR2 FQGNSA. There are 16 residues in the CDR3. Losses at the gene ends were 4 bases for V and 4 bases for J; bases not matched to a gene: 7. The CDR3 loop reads CASSSPTSGVSDTQYF. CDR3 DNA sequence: TGTGCCAGCAGCTCTCCGACTAGCGGGGTGTCAGATACGCAGTATTTT.

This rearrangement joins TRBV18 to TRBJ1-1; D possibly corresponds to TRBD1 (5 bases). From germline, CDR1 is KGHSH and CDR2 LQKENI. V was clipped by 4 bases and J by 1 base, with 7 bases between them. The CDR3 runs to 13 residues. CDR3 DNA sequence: TGTGCCAGCTCACTGGACACGAACACTGAAGCTTTCTTT. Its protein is CASSLDTNTEAFF.

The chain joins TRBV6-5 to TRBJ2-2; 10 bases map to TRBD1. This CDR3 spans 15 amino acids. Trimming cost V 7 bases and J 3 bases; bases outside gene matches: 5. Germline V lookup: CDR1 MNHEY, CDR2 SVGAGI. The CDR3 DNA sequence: TGTGCCAGCACTTTCGGGACAGGGGACACCGGGGAGCTGTTTTTT. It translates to CASTFGTGDTGELFF.

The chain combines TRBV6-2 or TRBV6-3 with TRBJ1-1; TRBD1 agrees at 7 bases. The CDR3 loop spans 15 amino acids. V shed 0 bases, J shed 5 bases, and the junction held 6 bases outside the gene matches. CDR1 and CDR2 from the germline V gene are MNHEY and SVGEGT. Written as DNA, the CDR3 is TGTGCCAGCAGTTACTCGAGACAGGGTGGGACTGAAGCTTTCTTT. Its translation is CASSYSRQGGTEAFF.

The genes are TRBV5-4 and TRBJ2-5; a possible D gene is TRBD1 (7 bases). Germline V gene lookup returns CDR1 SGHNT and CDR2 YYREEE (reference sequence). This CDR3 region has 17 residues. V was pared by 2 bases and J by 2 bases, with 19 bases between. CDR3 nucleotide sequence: TGTGCCAGCAGCTTACCTTGGACAGGAGGGCAACAAGAGACCCAGTACTTC. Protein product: CASSLPWTGGQQETQYF.

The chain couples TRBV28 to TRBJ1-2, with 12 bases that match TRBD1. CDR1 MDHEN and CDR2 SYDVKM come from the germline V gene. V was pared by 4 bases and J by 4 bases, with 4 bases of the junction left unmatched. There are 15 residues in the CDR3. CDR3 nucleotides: TGTGCCAGCAGTTACGGGACAGGGGGCAGCTATGGCTACACCTTC. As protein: CASSYGTGGSYGYTF.

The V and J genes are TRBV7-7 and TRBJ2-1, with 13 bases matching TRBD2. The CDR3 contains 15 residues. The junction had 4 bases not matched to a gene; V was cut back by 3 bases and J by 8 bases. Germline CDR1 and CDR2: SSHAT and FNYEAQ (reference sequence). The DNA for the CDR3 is TGTGCCAGCAGCTTGGGGACTAGCGGGGTGCATGAGCAGTTCTTC. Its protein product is CASSLGTSGVHEQFF.

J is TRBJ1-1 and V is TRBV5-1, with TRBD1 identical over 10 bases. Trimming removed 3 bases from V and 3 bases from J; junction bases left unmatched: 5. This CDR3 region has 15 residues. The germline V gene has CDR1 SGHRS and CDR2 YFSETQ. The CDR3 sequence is CASSSQGTGDTEAFF. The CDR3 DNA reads TGCGCCAGCAGCTCCCAGGGGACAGGGGACACTGAAGCTTTCTTT.

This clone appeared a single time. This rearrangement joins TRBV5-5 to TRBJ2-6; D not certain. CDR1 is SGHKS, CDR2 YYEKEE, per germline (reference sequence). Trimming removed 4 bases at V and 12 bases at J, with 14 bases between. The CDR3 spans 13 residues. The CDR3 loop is CASSGDGIRVLTF. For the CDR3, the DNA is TGTGCCAGCAGCGGAGACGGAATTCGCGTCCTGACTTTC.

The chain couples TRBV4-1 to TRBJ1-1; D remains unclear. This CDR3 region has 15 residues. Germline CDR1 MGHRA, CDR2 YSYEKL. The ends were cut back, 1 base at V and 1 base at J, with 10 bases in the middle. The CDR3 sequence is CASSQAEWQNTEAFF. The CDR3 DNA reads TGCGCCAGCAGCCAAGCGGAGTGGCAGAACACTGAAGCTTTCTTT.

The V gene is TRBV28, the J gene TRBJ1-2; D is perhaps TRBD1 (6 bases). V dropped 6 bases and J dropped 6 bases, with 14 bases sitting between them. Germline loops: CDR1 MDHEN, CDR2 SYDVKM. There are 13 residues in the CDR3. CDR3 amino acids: CASRTGIINGYTF. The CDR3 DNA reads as TGTGCCAGCAGAACAGGGATCATTAATGGCTACACCTTC.

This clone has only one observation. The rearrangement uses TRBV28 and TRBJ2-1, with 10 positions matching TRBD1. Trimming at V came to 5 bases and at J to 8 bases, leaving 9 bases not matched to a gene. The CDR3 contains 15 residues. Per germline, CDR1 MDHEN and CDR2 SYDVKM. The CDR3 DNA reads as TGTGCCAGCAGTGACAGGGGGCGAGTGGCGGATGAGCAGTTCTTC. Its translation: CASSDRGRVADEQFF.

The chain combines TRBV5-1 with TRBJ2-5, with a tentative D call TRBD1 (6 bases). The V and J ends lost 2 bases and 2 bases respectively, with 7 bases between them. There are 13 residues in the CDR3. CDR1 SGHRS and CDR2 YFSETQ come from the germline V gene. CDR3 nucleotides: TGCGCCAGCAGCTTACAGGGACAAGAGACCCAGTACTTC. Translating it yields CASSLQGQETQYF.

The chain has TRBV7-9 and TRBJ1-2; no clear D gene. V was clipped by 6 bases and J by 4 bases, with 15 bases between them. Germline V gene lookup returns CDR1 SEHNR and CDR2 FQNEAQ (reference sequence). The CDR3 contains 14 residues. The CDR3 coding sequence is TGTGCCAGCAGTCGAGTAGAGGGAGCCTATGGCTACACCTTC. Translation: CASSRVEGAYGYTF.

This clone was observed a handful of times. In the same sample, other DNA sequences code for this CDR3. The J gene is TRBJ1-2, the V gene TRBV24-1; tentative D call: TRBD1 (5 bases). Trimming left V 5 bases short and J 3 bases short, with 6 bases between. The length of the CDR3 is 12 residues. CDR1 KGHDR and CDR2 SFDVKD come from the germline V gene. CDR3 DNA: TGTGCCACCAGTGGGGGGGACTATGGCTACACCTTC. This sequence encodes CATSGGDYGYTF.

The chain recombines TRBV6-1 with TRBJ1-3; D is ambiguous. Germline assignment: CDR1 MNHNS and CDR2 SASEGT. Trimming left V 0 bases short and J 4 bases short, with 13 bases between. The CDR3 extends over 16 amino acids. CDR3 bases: TGTGCCAGCAGTGAAGCGCTTATGGCGGCGGGAAACACCATATATTTT. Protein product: CASSEALMAAGNTIYF.

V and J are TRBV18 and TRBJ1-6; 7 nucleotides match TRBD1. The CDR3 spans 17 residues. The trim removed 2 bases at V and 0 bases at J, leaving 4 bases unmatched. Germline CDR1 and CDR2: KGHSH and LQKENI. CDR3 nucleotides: TGTGCCAGCTCACCAACAGGGGCTTTCTCCTATAATTCACCCCTCCACTTT. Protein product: CASSPTGAFSYNSPLHF. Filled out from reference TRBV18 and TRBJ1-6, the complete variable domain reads NAGVMQNPRHLVRRRGQEARLRCSPMKGHSHVYWYRQLPEEGLKFMVYLQKENIIDESGMPKERFSAEFPKEGPSILRIQQVVRGDSAAYFCASSPTGAFSYNSPLHFGNGTRLTVT.

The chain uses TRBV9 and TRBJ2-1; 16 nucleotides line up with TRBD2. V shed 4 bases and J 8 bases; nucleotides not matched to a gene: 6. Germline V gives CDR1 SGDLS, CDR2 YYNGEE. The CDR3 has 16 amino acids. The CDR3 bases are TGTGCCAGCAGCCCGGGACTAGCGGGGGGGGTATATGAGCAGTTCTTC. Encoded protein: CASSPGLAGGVYEQFF.

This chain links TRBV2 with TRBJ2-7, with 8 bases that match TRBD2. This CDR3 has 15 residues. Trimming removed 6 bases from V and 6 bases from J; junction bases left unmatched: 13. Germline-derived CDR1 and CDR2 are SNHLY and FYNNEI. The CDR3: CASSDPTSVLREQYF. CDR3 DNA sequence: TGTGCCAGCAGCGATCCGACTAGCGTCCTCCGCGAGCAGTACTTC.